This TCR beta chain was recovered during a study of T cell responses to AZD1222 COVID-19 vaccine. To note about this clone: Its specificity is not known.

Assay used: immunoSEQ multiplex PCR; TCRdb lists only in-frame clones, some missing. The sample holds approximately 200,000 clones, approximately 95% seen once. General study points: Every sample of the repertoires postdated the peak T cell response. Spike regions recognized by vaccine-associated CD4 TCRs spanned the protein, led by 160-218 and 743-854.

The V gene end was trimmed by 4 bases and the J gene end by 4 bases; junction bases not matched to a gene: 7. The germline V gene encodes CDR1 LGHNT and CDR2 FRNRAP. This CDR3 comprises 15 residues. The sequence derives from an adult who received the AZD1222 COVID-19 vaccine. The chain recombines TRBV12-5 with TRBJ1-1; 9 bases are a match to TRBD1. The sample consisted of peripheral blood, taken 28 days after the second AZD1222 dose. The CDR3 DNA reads TGTGCTAGTGGTTGGGGACAGGGATATCGCACTGAAGCTTTCTTT. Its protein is CASGWGQGYRTEAFF. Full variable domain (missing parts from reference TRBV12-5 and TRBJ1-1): DARVTQTPRHKVTEMGQEVTMRCQPILGHNTVFWYRQTMMQGLELLAYFRNRAPLDDSGMPKDRFSAEMPDATLATLKIQPSEPRDSAVYFCASGWGQGYRTEAFFGQGTRLTVV.